These 22 T cell receptor beta chains came from one sample sequenced in a study of cytomegalovirus exposure and HLA in healthy donors. Primers: 60 Vbeta forward and 13 Jbeta reverse. Profiled with immunoSEQ multiplex PCR; TCRdb holds only in-frame clones, not every one. The table lists hundreds of thousands of clones, roughly 79% of them singletons. Sample: PBMCs. These receptors were taken from a woman between 35 and 50 years old in good health and CMV-seronegative.

The genes are TRBV29-1 and TRBJ2-5; 7 nucleotides line up with TRBD1. The CDR3 runs to 14 residues. V shed 4 bases, J shed 5 bases, and the junction held 10 bases outside the gene matches. Germline lookup yields CDR1 SQVTM and CDR2 ANQGSEA. CDR3 bases: TGCAGCGTTGGGGTAGCGAGGGGGCGGGAGACCCAGTACTTC. The encoded protein is CSVGVARGRETQYF.

V usage is TRBV2 and J usage is TRBJ2-2; TRBD2 is a possible D gene (9 bases). V lost 7 bases to trimming and J lost 5 bases, with 20 bases between them. This CDR3 spans 16 amino acids. CDR1 is SNHLY, CDR2 FYNNEI, per germline. The CDR3 is CASKRGATGGTGELFF. CDR3 DNA sequence: TGTGCCAGCAAGCGGGGGGCAACAGGGGGTACCGGGGAGCTGTTTTTT.

The chain carries TRBV6-5 and TRBJ1-5; D gene uncertain. V lost 1 base and J lost 7, with 11 bases in between. Per the germline V gene, CDR1 is MNHEY and CDR2 is SVGAGI. This CDR3 has 14 amino acids. CDR3 protein: CASSYFTGTQPQHF. The CDR3, as DNA: TGTGCCAGCAGTTACTTTACCGGTACGCAGCCCCAGCATTTT.

The chain combines TRBV5-1 with TRBJ2-5; possibly TRBD1 for D (6 bases). The better agreement between TRBJ2-7 and the DNA end casts doubt on the J call. The CDR3 length is 15 residues. Germline values: CDR1 SGHRS, CDR2 YFSETQ. CDR3 sequence reads: CASSSETGLLYEQYF. The CDR3 DNA is TGCGCCAGCAGCTCTGAGACAGGCCTCCTCTACGAGCAGTACTTC.

The chain recombines TRBV15 with TRBJ2-1; tentative D call: TRBD2 (7 bases). CDR1 is LNHNV, CDR2 YYDKDF, per germline (reference sequence). Trimming stripped 0 bases from V and 6 bases from J, with 27 bases between. The CDR3 spans 20 residues. The CDR3 DNA follows: TGTGCCACCAGCAGAGATCCCCCCCGGGGCGGGGGCTCCCTCCGCAATGAGCAGTTCTTC. It specifies CATSRDPPRGGGSLRNEQFF.

This clone appeared a single time. The V and J genes are TRBV15 and TRBJ2-3; D possibly corresponds to TRBD1 (5 bases). Germline loops: CDR1 LNHNV, CDR2 YYDKDF (reference sequence). This CDR3 has 13 residues. V was cut by 6 bases and J by 2 bases, with 9 bases left in between. CDR3 coding DNA: TGTGCCACCAGGGGGCGGATCACAGATACGCAGTATTTT. It translates to CATRGRITDTQYF.

The V call is TRBV5-6, the J call TRBJ2-7; D remains ambiguous. Germline values: CDR1 SGHDT, CDR2 YYEEEE. Trimming shortened V by 4 bases and J by 0 bases, and 5 bases separated the two germline ends. This CDR3 spans 12 amino acids. The CDR3 here is CASSPSSYEQYF. As DNA, the CDR3 is TGTGCCAGCAGCCCCAGCTCCTACGAGCAGTACTTC.

The gene calls are TRBV9 and TRBJ2-1; the D gene is possibly TRBD1 (6 bases). V was trimmed by 0 bases and J by 2 bases, leaving 9 bases between them. Germline V gives CDR1 SGDLS, CDR2 YYNGEE. This CDR3 comprises 15 residues. The CDR3 nucleotides are TGTGCCAGCAGCGTAGGCAGGGGCACCTACAATGAGCAGTTCTTC. This sequence encodes CASSVGRGTYNEQFF.

This sequence joins TRBV5-1 and TRBJ2-2; 15 bases align to TRBD2. Trimming removed 5 bases from V and 1 base from J; junction bases left unmatched: 6. This CDR3 contains 18 residues. The germline CDR1 and CDR2 sequences are SGHRS and YFSETQ. The CDR3 is CASSSGTSGGKNTGELFF. CDR3 bases: TGCGCCAGCAGTTCCGGGACTAGCGGGGGGAAGAACACCGGGGAGCTGTTTTTT.

The CDR3 nucleotides read TGTGCCAGCAGCCCCCGGACAGGGGGCCTCCTTAATGAAAAACTGTTTTTT. This translates into CASSPRTGGLLNEKLFF. V gene TRBV7-8 combines with J gene TRBJ1-4; 11 positions agree with TRBD1. Germline-derived CDR1 and CDR2 are SGHVS and FQNEAQ. This CDR3 comprises 17 residues. The trim removed 5 bases at V and 4 bases at J, leaving 9 bases unmatched.

This clone was detected only a few times. Other DNA sequences in this specimen translate into the identical CDR3. The chain has TRBV5-6 and TRBJ1-5, with D uncertain. CDR1 is SGHDT and CDR2 is YYEEEE in the germline V gene. V lost 3 bases and J lost 9, with 13 bases in between. CDR3 length: 13 residues. CDR3 nucleotide sequence: TGTGCCAGCAGCTCCTCGGAGGGATTGCCCCAGCATTTT. Its translation: CASSSSEGLPQHF.

This chain joins TRBV4-2 and TRBJ2-7; D call uncertain. Trimming took off 4 bases at V and 0 bases at J, with 10 bases between the two ends. Germline V lookup: CDR1 LGHNA, CDR2 YNFKEQ. The CDR3 is 14 residues long. In nucleotides, the CDR3 is TGTGCCAGCAGCCGGGCTCGCAGCTCCTACGAGCAGTACTTC. Its translation: CASSRARSSYEQYF.

The rearrangement joins TRBV19 to TRBJ1-2; 9 nucleotides line up with TRBD1. CDR3 length equals 15 residues. V lost 5 bases to trimming and J lost 2 bases; unmatched junction nucleotides: 6. Germline loops: CDR1 LNHDA, CDR2 SQIVND (reference sequence). The CDR3 region is CASSHGQGKNYGYTF. The CDR3 DNA follows: TGTGCCAGTAGTCACGGACAGGGGAAAAACTATGGCTACACCTTC.

The gene calls are TRBV5-1 and TRBJ2-1, with 7 bases aligning to TRBD1. V lost 5 bases to trimming and J lost 4 bases; unmatched junction nucleotides: 9. The CDR3 loop spans 15 amino acids. The germline gives CDR1 SGHRS, CDR2 YFSETQ. CDR3 amino acids: CASSITGQNYNEQFF. DNA of the CDR3: TGCGCCAGCAGTATCACGGGACAGAATTACAATGAGCAGTTCTTC.

The V gene is TRBV14, the J gene TRBJ2-4, with D hard to call. The CDR3 spans 13 residues. Germline lookup yields CDR1 SGHDN and CDR2 FVKESK. Trimming pared 5 bases from V and 0 bases from J, leaving 5 bases between. The CDR3 protein is CASSSLAKNIQYF. CDR3 in DNA: TGTGCCAGCAGCTCCTTAGCCAAAAACATTCAGTACTTC.

This clone was observed once. The chain uses TRBV28 and TRBJ1-2, with 11 bases fitting TRBD1. The CDR3 runs 14 residues. CDR1 MDHEN and CDR2 SYDVKM come from the germline V gene. J lost 6 bases, V lost 7 bases, and 7 bases had no gene match. The CDR3 DNA sequence: TGTGCCAGCACTCTCCGGGGACAGGGGGATGGCTACACCTTC. Protein sequence: CASTLRGQGDGYTF.

This chain connects TRBV9 to TRBJ2-1; D is unclear. V dropped 0 bases and J dropped 4 bases, with 5 bases sitting between them. The germline gives CDR1 SGDLS, CDR2 YYNGEE. CDR3 length equals 13 residues. The chain's CDR3 is CASSVAQYNEQFF. The CDR3 DNA is TGTGCCAGCAGCGTAGCACAGTACAATGAGCAGTTCTTC.

This clone was observed a few times. The V gene is TRBV30, the J gene TRBJ1-4; 7 bases are shared with TRBD1. The germline V gene encodes CDR1 GTSNPN and CDR2 SVGIG (reference sequence). CDR3 length: 14 residues. Trimming took 3 bases from V and 2 from J; bases not matched to a gene: 3. CDR3 sequence: CAWRYRGTNEKLFF. CDR3 sequence (DNA): TGTGCCTGGAGGTACAGGGGTACTAATGAAAAACTGTTTTTT.

V is TRBV11-2 and J is TRBJ2-5, with 12 bases matching TRBD2. The CDR3 is made up of 18 amino acids. CDR1 and CDR2 from the germline V gene are SGHAT and FQNNGV. V gave up 3 bases and J gave up 1 base; unmatched junction bases: 9. The chain's CDR3 is CASSFGGLAGGIQETQYF. DNA for the CDR3: TGTGCCAGCAGCTTTGGTGGGCTAGCGGGGGGGATCCAAGAGACCCAGTACTTC. Full variable domain (remainder filled in from reference TRBV11-2 and TRBJ2-5): EAGVAQSPRYKIIEKRQSVAFWCNPISGHATLYWYQQILGQGPKLLIQFQNNGVVDDSQLPKDRFSAERLKGVDSTLKIQPAKLEDSAVYLCASSFGGLAGGIQETQYFGPGTRLLVL.

V usage is TRBV10-1 and J usage is TRBJ2-7; tentative D call: TRBD2 (5 bases). Trimming cost V 7 bases and J 8 bases, with 21 bases left between them. CDR3 size: 14 residues. The germline V gene has CDR1 WNHNN and CDR2 SYGVQD (reference sequence). The DNA of the CDR3 is TGCGCCAGCATTCAGGACGGGGATGTACGGAAGCAGTACTTC. Amino acid sequence: CASIQDGDVRKQYF.

Only one count was recorded for this clone. V usage is TRBV5-8 and J usage is TRBJ2-1; TRBD2 is a possible D gene (7 bases). CDR3 size: 16 residues. CDR1 SGHTS and CDR2 YDEGEE come from the germline V gene. The V gene lost 1 base and the J gene lost 2 bases, with 13 bases spanning the gap. This CDR3 is CASSLSGGTAYNEQFF. CDR3 in DNA: TGTGCCAGCAGCTTGTCGGGGGGCACCGCCTACAATGAGCAGTTCTTC.

This chain links TRBV28 with TRBJ2-5, with 9 nucleotides matching TRBD1. Germline V gene lookup returns CDR1 MDHEN and CDR2 SYDVKM. The length of the CDR3 is 13 residues. The V segment lost 6 bases and the J segment 7 bases; nucleotides outside the gene matches: 6. This CDR3 is CASRTGQGGTQYF. The CDR3 DNA reads as TGTGCCAGCAGAACGGGACAGGGAGGGACCCAGTACTTC.